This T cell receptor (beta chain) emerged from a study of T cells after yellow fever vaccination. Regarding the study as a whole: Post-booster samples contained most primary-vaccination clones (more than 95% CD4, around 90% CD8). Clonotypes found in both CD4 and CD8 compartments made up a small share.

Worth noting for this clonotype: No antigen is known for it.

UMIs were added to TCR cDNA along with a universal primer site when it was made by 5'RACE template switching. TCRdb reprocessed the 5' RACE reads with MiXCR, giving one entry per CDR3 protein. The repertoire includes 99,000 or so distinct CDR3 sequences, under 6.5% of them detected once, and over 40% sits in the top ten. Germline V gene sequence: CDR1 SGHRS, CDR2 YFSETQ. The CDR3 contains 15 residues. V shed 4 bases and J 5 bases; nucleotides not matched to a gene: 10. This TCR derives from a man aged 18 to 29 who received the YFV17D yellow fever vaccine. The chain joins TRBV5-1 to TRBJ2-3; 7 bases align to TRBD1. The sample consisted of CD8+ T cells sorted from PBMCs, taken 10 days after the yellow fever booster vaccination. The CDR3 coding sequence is TGCGCCAGCAGCCCCCGGAAGGGGGCTGGAGATACGCAGTATTTT. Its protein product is CASSPRKGAGDTQYF.